Each of the 20 T cell receptor beta chains below was sequenced from the same sample in a study of blood T cell repertoires in COVID-19. The data were produced by immunoSEQ multiplex PCR, yet TCRdb's version contains in-frame clones alone and is incomplete. The data contain some 300,000 clones, approximately 89% of them singletons. The specimen was PBMCs or T cells enriched from blood (not recorded which). Every receptor here comes from a woman between 40 and 50 years old who had recovered from COVID-19.

CDR3 in amino acids: CASSSTGGARTEAFF. The CDR3 nucleotides are TGTGCCAGCAGCTCAACAGGGGGCGCGAGAACTGAAGCTTTCTTT. The chain couples TRBV11-2 to TRBJ1-1; 9 bases are shared with TRBD1. V lost 4 bases and J lost 5; bases outside the gene matches: 8. The germline V gene encodes CDR1 SGHAT and CDR2 FQNNGV. The CDR3 consists of 15 residues.

CDR3 in amino acids: CATSANPHEQYF. The CDR3, as DNA: TGTGCCACCAGTGCTAACCCCCACGAGCAGTACTTC. This chain uses TRBV24-1 with TRBJ2-7; D gene ambiguous. V was cut by 5 bases and J by 5 bases, with 9 bases left in between. Germline V lookup: CDR1 KGHDR, CDR2 SFDVKD. The CDR3 consists of 12 residues.

The table lists this clone with a few counts. V and J are TRBV10-1 and TRBJ2-3, with 10 positions matching TRBD2. Germline V gene lookup returns CDR1 WNHNN and CDR2 SYGVQD (reference sequence). CDR3 length: 16 amino acids. V dropped 5 bases and J dropped 6; count of bases not matched to a gene: 11. The CDR3 is CASSWTSGGNPDTQYF. CDR3 in DNA: TGCGCCAGCAGTTGGACTAGCGGAGGGAATCCGGATACGCAGTATTTT.

This chain connects TRBV30 to TRBJ1-2, with no clear D. Deletions cut 1 base from V and 2 bases from J, with 8 bases between. There are 13 residues in the CDR3. Per the germline V gene, CDR1 is GTSNPN and CDR2 is SVGIG (reference sequence). The CDR3 protein is CAWSDGGNYGYTF. The CDR3, as DNA: TGTGCCTGGAGTGATGGAGGGAACTATGGCTACACCTTC.

The genes are TRBV6-2 or TRBV6-3 and TRBJ1-2; D possibly corresponds to TRBD1 (5 bases). Per germline, CDR1 MNHEY and CDR2 SVGEGT. The ends were cut back, 2 bases at V and 7 bases at J, with 20 bases in the middle. The CDR3 consists of 16 residues. The CDR3: CASSYPRAGTLIGYTF. CDR3 sequence (DNA): TGTGCCAGCAGTTACCCCCGGGCAGGGACTTTGATTGGCTACACCTTC.

The gene calls are TRBV2 and TRBJ2-5; a weak D match, TRBD1 (7 bases). Per the germline V gene, CDR1 is SNHLY and CDR2 is FYNNEI. V gave up 7 bases and J gave up 5 bases, with 17 bases separating them. The CDR3 contains 14 residues. The CDR3 sequence is CASTTGQGGETQYF. Written as DNA, the CDR3 is TGTGCCAGCACCACGGGTCAGGGGGGTGAGACCCAGTACTTC.

The CDR3 nucleotides read TGTGCCAGCACCTCTTGGCAGGGGGCGTCGGATGAGCAGTTCTTC. It specifies CASTSWQGASDEQFF. The rearrangement joins TRBV27 to TRBJ2-1; TRBD1 aligns across 8 bases. The CDR3 is made up of 15 amino acids. With V trimmed by 7 bases and J by 8 bases, 13 bases remained unmatched. Per the germline V gene, CDR1 is MNHEY and CDR2 is SMNVEV (reference sequence).

The chain links TRBV3-1 (or the pseudogene TRBV3-2) to TRBJ1-2; TRBD1 matches at 8 bases. The germline gives CDR1 LGHDT, CDR2 YNNKEL (reference sequence). V gave up 4 bases and J gave up 1 base; unmatched junction bases: 2. The CDR3 contains 14 residues. The DNA of the CDR3 is TGTGCCAGCAGCCGGACAGGGATTAACTATGGCTACACCTTC. Protein sequence: CASSRTGINYGYTF.

J is TRBJ1-2 and V is TRBV13, with D hard to call. Trimming took 2 bases from V and 5 from J, leaving 9 bases between them. The CDR3 extends over 13 amino acids. In germline, CDR1 is PRHDT, CDR2 FYEKMQ (reference sequence). CDR3 sequence: CASSLQSWYGYTF. For the CDR3, the DNA is TGTGCCAGCAGCTTACAGTCGTGGTATGGCTACACCTTC.

The J gene is TRBJ2-5, the V gene TRBV2, with no clear D. Trimming shortened V by 6 bases and J by 6 bases, and 8 bases separated the two germline ends. The germline gives CDR1 SNHLY, CDR2 FYNNEI. This CDR3 has 11 amino acids. The CDR3 reads CASRALKTQYF. For the CDR3, the DNA is TGTGCCAGCAGGGCCCTGAAGACCCAGTACTTC.

The chain joins TRBV4-1 to TRBJ1-6; tentative D call: TRBD1 (6 bases). V was cut by 1 base and J by 12 bases, with 19 bases left in between. Germline CDR1 and CDR2: MGHRA and YSYEKL. The CDR3 extends over 16 amino acids. As DNA, the CDR3 is TGCGCCAGCAGCCAAGGAGGACAGCCCTTCTCGGGACCCCTCCACTTT. Protein: CASSQGGQPFSGPLHF.

This clone is a singleton in its sample. The J gene is TRBJ1-2, the V gene TRBV29-1; 12 bases are shared with TRBD1. Germline V gene lookup returns CDR1 SQVTM and CDR2 ANQGSEA. Trimming cost V 0 bases and J 8 bases; bases outside gene matches: 7. This CDR3 is 15 amino acids long. The CDR3 nucleotides read TGCAGCGTTGAAGATCTTAGGGACAGGGGGCGAGGCTACACCTTC. Translated: CSVEDLRDRGRGYTF.

The V call is TRBV13, the J call TRBJ1-2; 10 bases line up with TRBD1. J was trimmed by 8 bases and V by 2 bases; bases with no gene match: 5. CDR3 length equals 14 residues. Per the germline V gene, CDR1 is PRHDT and CDR2 is FYEKMQ (reference sequence). The CDR3 is CASSLRGTGEGYTF. DNA of the CDR3: TGTGCCAGCAGCTTACGCGGGACAGGGGAGGGCTACACCTTC.

The V call is TRBV11-2, the J call TRBJ2-2; no definite D call. This CDR3 has 14 residues. Trimming left V 5 bases short and J 8 bases short, with 15 bases between. Germline lookup yields CDR1 SGHAT and CDR2 FQNNGV. The CDR3: CASSPPGSVGELFF. Here the CDR3 DNA reads TGTGCCAGCAGCCCCCCCGGGTCCGTGGGGGAGCTGTTTTTT.

V gene TRBV2 combines with J gene TRBJ2-2; 16 bases match TRBD2. In germline, CDR1 is SNHLY, CDR2 FYNNEI. The CDR3 has 22 amino acids. The J segment lost 6 bases and the V segment lost 6 bases, leaving 22 bases of the junction unmatched. The CDR3 reads CASSAPGLAGGLSLFPPGELFF. CDR3 in DNA: TGTGCCAGCAGCGCTCCGGGACTAGCGGGAGGGTTAAGCTTGTTCCCACCCGGGGAGCTGTTTTTT.

This rearrangement joins TRBV28 to TRBJ1-2; 8 bases map to TRBD1. The CDR3 consists of 11 residues. Per germline, CDR1 MDHEN and CDR2 SYDVKM. The junction had 5 bases not matched to a gene; V was cut back by 9 bases and J by 8 bases. The CDR3 DNA is TGTGCCAGTCAGGGGGCGCGAGGCTACACCTTC. Its protein is CASQGARGYTF.

The V gene is TRBV29-1, the J gene TRBJ2-1; 10 bases align to TRBD2. Unmatched junction bases numbered 9, after V lost 7 bases and J lost 6 bases. This CDR3 has 14 amino acids. Germline CDR1 and CDR2: SQVTM and ANQGSEA. Written as DNA, the CDR3 is TGCAGCGGTGAGACTAGCGGGTGGGGCAATGAGCAGTTCTTC. Encoded protein: CSGETSGWGNEQFF.

The genes are TRBV19 and TRBJ1-5; D is uncertain. The ends were cut back, 3 bases at V and 1 base at J, with 7 bases in the middle. The CDR3 is made up of 14 amino acids. Germline CDR1 reads LNHDA; CDR2 reads SQIVND (reference sequence). In DNA, the CDR3 is TGTGCCAGTAGTATTGGCCCGAGCAATCAGCCCCAGCATTTT. It specifies CASSIGPSNQPQHF. The full variable domain, in which reference TRBV19 and TRBJ1-5 provide the parts outside the CDR3, is DGGITQSPKYLFRKEGQNVTLSCEQNLNHDAMYWYRQDPGQGLRLIYYSQIVNDFQKGDIAEGYSVSREKKESFPLTVTSAQKNPTAFYLCASSIGPSNQPQHFGDGTRLSIL.

This chain uses TRBV7-9 with TRBJ1-1; D perhaps matches TRBD1 (5 bases). This CDR3 has 13 amino acids. Germline CDR1 is SEHNR and CDR2 is FQNEAQ (reference sequence). V was cut by 5 bases and J by 6 bases, with 13 bases left in between. The CDR3 reads CASSKDGGAEAFF. Written as DNA, the CDR3 is TGTGCCAGCAGCAAAGACGGGGGGGCTGAAGCTTTCTTT.

The chain employs TRBV7-3 and TRBJ2-2; 11 nucleotides agree with TRBD2. Germline V gene data show CDR1 as SGHTA and CDR2 as FQGTGA. The CDR3 has 16 amino acids. Trimming cost V 2 bases and J 7 bases; bases outside gene matches: 6. In DNA form, the CDR3 reads TGTGCCAGCAGCTTAGTAGCGGGAGGGCCTCACGGGGAGCTGTTTTTT. Translated: CASSLVAGGPHGELFF. The whole variable domain, filled in from reference TRBV7-3 and TRBJ2-2, reads GAGVSQTPSNKVTEKGKYVELRCDPISGHTALYWYRQSLGQGPEFLIYFQGTGAADDSGLPNDRFFAVRPEGSVSTLKIQRTERGDSAVYLCASSLVAGGPHGELFFGEGSRLTVL.